These T cell receptor beta chains were read from a single sample in a study of early T cells in non-severe SARS-CoV-2 infection. One entry per CDR3 protein results from TCRdb running MiXCR on the 5' RACE reads. The sample lists tens of thousands of distinct CDR3 sequences; more than 13% were seen once. Sequenced material: whole blood, taken at baseline. These receptors were obtained from an adult who was a healthcare worker with PCR-confirmed SARS-CoV-2 infection or an uninfected control (not recorded which). The CDR3 runs from the conserved cysteine through the conserved F or W.

J gene: TRBJ1-1
V gene: TRBV28
CDR3 length: 15
CDR3 protein: CASSSIFQAGAGAFF

J gene: TRBJ2-3
V gene: TRBV15
CDR3 length: 12
CDR3 protein: CATSSHQGTQYF

J gene: TRBJ2-7
V gene: TRBV10-2
CDR3 length: 13
CDR3 protein: CASKGTDYYEQYF

J gene: TRBJ2-5
V gene: TRBV3-1
CDR3 length: 19
CDR3 protein: CASSQEVVGAGVTAETQYF

J gene: TRBJ2-3
V gene: TRBV24-1
CDR3 length: 15
CDR3 protein: CATSVGQGRADTQYF

J gene: TRBJ2-3
V gene: TRBV6-2/TRBV6-3
CDR3 length: 18
CDR3 protein: CASSLVPYGGSSTDTQYF

J gene: TRBJ2-7
V gene: TRBV7-8
CDR3 length: 14
CDR3 protein: CAIRLQTASYEQYF

J gene: TRBJ2-2
V gene: TRBV7-6
CDR3 length: 17
CDR3 protein: CASSFEAAGGPGGELFF

J gene: TRBJ2-2
V gene: TRBV20-1
CDR3 length: 18
CDR3 protein: CSARDPASGGGDTGELFF

J gene: TRBJ2-1
V gene: TRBV15
CDR3 length: 14
CDR3 protein: CATRDGRAYNEQFF

J gene: TRBJ2-7
V gene: TRBV4-1
CDR3 length: 17
CDR3 protein: CASSRGTGELSLAVQYF

J gene: TRBJ2-3
V gene: TRBV10-2
CDR3 length: 14
CDR3 protein: CASRKLSDTDTQYF

J gene: TRBJ2-7
V gene: TRBV11-3
CDR3 length: 13
CDR3 protein: CASSPGHGYEQYF

J gene: TRBJ2-1
V gene: TRBV14
CDR3 length: 16
CDR3 protein: CASSHGLAGGRDEQFF

J gene: TRBJ2-1
V gene: TRBV5-1
CDR3 length: 13
CDR3 protein: CASSLDWGGEQFF

J gene: TRBJ2-5
V gene: TRBV10-2
CDR3 length: 14
CDR3 protein: CASSESVGAETQYF

J gene: TRBJ2-7
V gene: TRBV15
CDR3 length: 12
CDR3 protein: CATSRDAGGQYF

J gene: TRBJ1-5
V gene: TRBV6-1
CDR3 length: 12
CDR3 protein: CASIGGNQPQHF

J gene: TRBJ2-1
V gene: TRBV29-1
CDR3 length: 13
CDR3 protein: CSVGGTSGRSEFF

J gene: TRBJ2-7
V gene: TRBV7-2
CDR3 length: 15
CDR3 protein: CASSFAFGGSSEQYF

J gene: TRBJ2-1
V gene: TRBV29-1
CDR3 length: 11
CDR3 protein: CSVVGGNEQFF

J gene: TRBJ1-1
V gene: TRBV5-1
CDR3 length: 14
CDR3 protein: CASSSGGMNTEAFF

J gene: TRBJ2-1
V gene: TRBV3-1
CDR3 length: 16
CDR3 protein: CASSQLAGGPYNEQFF

J gene: TRBJ1-6
V gene: TRBV7-2
CDR3 length: 16
CDR3 protein: CASSLAGTAINSPLHF

J gene: TRBJ1-2
V gene: TRBV4-2
CDR3 length: 14
CDR3 protein: CASSQDPGQGGYTF

J gene: TRBJ1-5
V gene: TRBV28
CDR3 length: 13
CDR3 protein: CATQGGNNQPQHF

J gene: TRBJ2-3
V gene: TRBV9
CDR3 length: 11
CDR3 protein: CASSAEDTQYF

J gene: TRBJ1-3
V gene: TRBV12-3/TRBV12-4
CDR3 length: 15
CDR3 protein: CASSFAVGDGNTIYF

J gene: TRBJ2-3
V gene: TRBV3-1
CDR3 length: 14
CDR3 protein: CASSLNGAADTQYF

J gene: TRBJ2-1
V gene: TRBV20-1
CDR3 length: 16
CDR3 protein: CSAGGLANPPYNEQFF

J gene: TRBJ1-5
V gene: TRBV12-5
CDR3 length: 14
CDR3 protein: CASGLGTQNQPQHF

J gene: TRBJ2-1
V gene: TRBV18
CDR3 length: 15
CDR3 protein: CASSPRRGLGDEQFF

J gene: TRBJ2-3
V gene: TRBV7-3
CDR3 length: 18
CDR3 protein: CASSKGTSGSLATDTQYF

J gene: TRBJ2-3
V gene: TRBV29-1
CDR3 length: 12
CDR3 protein: CSVGEVPDTQYF

J gene: TRBJ2-1
V gene: TRBV18
CDR3 length: 13
CDR3 protein: CASSLNGQNPQFF

J gene: TRBJ2-7
V gene: TRBV12-3/TRBV12-4
CDR3 length: 17
CDR3 protein: CASSLSRLDRGRHEQYF

J gene: TRBJ2-7
V gene: TRBV29-1
CDR3 length: 13
CDR3 protein: CSVRRSGSYEQYF

J gene: TRBJ2-3
V gene: TRBV13
CDR3 length: 14
CDR3 protein: CASSYLAGEGTQYF

J gene: TRBJ2-1
V gene: TRBV20-1
CDR3 length: 15
CDR3 protein: CSARKSRDRVNEQFF

J gene: TRBJ1-1
V gene: TRBV29-1
CDR3 length: 13
CDR3 protein: CSVSDTLNTEAFF

J gene: TRBJ1-1
V gene: TRBV4-2
CDR3 length: 14
CDR3 protein: CASSPGTENTEAFF

J gene: TRBJ2-3
V gene: TRBV28
CDR3 length: 17
CDR3 protein: CASSRTSGRNSRFTQYF

J gene: TRBJ2-2
V gene: TRBV12-3/TRBV12-4
CDR3 length: 17
CDR3 protein: CASYFFWQGGDTGELFF

J gene: TRBJ2-1
V gene: TRBV20-1
CDR3 length: 15
CDR3 protein: CSATYASSQGGEQFF

J gene: TRBJ2-7
V gene: TRBV10-2
CDR3 length: 15
CDR3 protein: CASSEDPRVGYEQYF

J gene: TRBJ2-1
V gene: TRBV20-1
CDR3 length: 14
CDR3 protein: CSAGKREEKNEQFF

J gene: TRBJ2-7
V gene: TRBV5-5
CDR3 length: 14
CDR3 protein: CASSPGQGFYEQYF

J gene: TRBJ1-4
V gene: TRBV19
CDR3 length: 19
CDR3 protein: CASSMYGQGVRSTNEKLFF

J gene: TRBJ2-7
V gene: TRBV20-1
CDR3 length: 14
CDR3 protein: CSARPAENRNEQYF

J gene: TRBJ2-1
V gene: TRBV20-1
CDR3 length: 14
CDR3 protein: CSGLGGIPYNEQFF

J gene: TRBJ2-6
V gene: TRBV11-2
CDR3 length: 19
CDR3 protein: CASSSYLDRGISGANVLTF

J gene: TRBJ1-5
V gene: TRBV2
CDR3 length: 9
CDR3 protein: CASGQPQHF

J gene: TRBJ2-1
V gene: TRBV7-8
CDR3 length: 20
CDR3 protein: CASSLAVGLAGVLSYNEQFF

J gene: TRBJ2-7
V gene: TRBV20-1
CDR3 length: 13
CDR3 protein: CSASLGLSYEQYF

J gene: TRBJ2-1
V gene: TRBV20-1
CDR3 length: 17
CDR3 protein: CSAGRPTSGGLNNEQFF

J gene: TRBJ2-6
V gene: TRBV7-9
CDR3 length: 18
CDR3 protein: CASSLAGQGDFGANVLTF

J gene: TRBJ2-3
V gene: TRBV29-1
CDR3 length: 13
CDR3 protein: CSVAGGKRDTQYF